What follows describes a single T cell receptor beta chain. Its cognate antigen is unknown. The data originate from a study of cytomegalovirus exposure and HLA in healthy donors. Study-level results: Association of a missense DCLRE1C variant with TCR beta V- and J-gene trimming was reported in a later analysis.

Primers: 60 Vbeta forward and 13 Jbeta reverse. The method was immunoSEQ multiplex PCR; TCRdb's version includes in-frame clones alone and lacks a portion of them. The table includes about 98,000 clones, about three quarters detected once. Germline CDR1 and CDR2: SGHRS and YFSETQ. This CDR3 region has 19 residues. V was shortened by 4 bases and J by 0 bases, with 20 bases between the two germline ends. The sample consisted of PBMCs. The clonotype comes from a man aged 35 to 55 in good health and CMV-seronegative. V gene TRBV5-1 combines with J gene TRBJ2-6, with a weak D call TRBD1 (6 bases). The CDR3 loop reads CASSQDGTFPGSGANVLTF. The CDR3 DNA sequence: TGCGCCAGCAGCCAGGACGGGACATTTCCCGGCTCTGGGGCCAACGTCCTGACTTTC.